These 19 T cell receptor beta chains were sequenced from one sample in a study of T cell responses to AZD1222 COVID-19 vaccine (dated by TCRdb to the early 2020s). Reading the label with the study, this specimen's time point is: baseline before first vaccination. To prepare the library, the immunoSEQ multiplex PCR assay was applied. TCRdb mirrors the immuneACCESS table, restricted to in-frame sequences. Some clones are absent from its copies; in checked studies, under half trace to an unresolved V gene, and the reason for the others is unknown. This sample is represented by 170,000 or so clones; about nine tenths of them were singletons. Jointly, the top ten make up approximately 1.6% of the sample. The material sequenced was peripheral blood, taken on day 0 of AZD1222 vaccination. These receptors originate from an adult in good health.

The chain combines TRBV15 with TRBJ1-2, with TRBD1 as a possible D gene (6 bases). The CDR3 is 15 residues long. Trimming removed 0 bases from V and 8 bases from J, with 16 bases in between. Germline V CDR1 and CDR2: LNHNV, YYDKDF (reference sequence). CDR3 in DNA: TGTGCCACCAGCAGAGACAGGACAGTAACACACGGCTACACCTTC. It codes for CATSRDRTVTHGYTF.

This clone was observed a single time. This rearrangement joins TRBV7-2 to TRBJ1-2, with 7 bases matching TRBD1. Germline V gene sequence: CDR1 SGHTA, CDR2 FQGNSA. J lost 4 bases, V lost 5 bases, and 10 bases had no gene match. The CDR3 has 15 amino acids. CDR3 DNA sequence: TGTGCCAGCAGCGCATACAGGGGCCCAGGCTATGGCTACACCTTC. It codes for CASSAYRGPGYGYTF.

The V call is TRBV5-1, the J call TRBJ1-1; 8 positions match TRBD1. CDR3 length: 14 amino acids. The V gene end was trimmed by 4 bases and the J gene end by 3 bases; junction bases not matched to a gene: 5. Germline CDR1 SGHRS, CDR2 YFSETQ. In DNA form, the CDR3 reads TGCGCCAGCAGCACCGACAGGGGCTACACTGAAGCTTTCTTT. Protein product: CASSTDRGYTEAFF.

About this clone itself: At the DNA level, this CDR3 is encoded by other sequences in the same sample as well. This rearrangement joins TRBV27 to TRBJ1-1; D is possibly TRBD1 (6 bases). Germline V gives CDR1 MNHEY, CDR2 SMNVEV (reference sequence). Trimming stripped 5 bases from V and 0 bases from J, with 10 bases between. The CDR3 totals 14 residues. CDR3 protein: CASSLRGLNTEAFF. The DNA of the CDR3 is TGTGCCAGCAGTCTCAGGGGTCTGAACACTGAAGCTTTCTTT.

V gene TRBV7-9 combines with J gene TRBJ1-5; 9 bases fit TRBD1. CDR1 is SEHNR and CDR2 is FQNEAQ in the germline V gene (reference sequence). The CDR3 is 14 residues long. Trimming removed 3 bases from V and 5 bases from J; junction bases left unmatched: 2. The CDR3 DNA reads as TGTGCCAGCAGCTTTACAGGGGGCCATCAGCCCCAGCATTTT. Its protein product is CASSFTGGHQPQHF. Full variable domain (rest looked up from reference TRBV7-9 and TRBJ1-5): DTGVSQNPRHKITKRGQNVTFRCDPISEHNRLYWYRQTLGQGPEFLTYFQNEAQLEKSRLLSDRFSAERPKGSFSTLEIQRTEQGDSAMYLCASSFTGGHQPQHFGDGTRLSIL.

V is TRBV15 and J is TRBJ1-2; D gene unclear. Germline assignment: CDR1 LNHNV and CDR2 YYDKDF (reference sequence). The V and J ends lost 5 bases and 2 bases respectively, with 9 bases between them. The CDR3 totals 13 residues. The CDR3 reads CATSVDGNYGYTF. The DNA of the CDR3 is TGTGCCACCAGCGTCGACGGCAACTATGGCTACACCTTC.

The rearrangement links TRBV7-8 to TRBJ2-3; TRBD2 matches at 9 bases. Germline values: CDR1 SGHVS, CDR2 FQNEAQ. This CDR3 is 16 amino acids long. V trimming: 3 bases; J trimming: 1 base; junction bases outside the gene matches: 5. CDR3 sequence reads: CASSFQVAGGTDTQYF. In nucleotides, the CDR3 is TGTGCCAGCAGCTTCCAGGTAGCGGGGGGCACAGATACGCAGTATTTT.

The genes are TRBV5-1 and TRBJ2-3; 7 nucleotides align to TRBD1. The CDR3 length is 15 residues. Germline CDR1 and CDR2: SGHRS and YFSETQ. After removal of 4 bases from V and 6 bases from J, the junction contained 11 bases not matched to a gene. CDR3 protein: CASSLGQAGPDTQYF. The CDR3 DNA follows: TGCGCCAGCAGCCTTGGACAGGCGGGCCCGGATACGCAGTATTTT.

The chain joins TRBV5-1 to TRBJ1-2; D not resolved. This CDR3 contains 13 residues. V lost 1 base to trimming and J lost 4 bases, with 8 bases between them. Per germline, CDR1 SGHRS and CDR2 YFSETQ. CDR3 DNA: TGCGCCAGCAGCTTGAGAGGGTTCTATGGCTACACCTTC. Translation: CASSLRGFYGYTF.

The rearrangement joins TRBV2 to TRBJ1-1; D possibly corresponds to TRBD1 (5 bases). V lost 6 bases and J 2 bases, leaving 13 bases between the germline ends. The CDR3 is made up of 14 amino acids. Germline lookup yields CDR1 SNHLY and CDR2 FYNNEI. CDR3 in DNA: TGTGCCAGCAGATCCGGGACCCACAACACTGAAGCTTTCTTT. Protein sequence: CASRSGTHNTEAFF.

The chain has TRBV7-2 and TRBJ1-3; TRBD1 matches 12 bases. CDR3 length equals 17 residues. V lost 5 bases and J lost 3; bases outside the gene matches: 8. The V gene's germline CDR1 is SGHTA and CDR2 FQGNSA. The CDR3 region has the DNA TGTGCCAGCAGCCCTTCTGGGACAGGGGGCTTTGGAAACACCATATATTTT. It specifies CASSPSGTGGFGNTIYF.

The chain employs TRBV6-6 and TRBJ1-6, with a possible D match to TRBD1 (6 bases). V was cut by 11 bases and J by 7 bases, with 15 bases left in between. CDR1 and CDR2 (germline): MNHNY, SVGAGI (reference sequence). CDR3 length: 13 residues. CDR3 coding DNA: TGTGCCGGCGGGGGACAAGAAAATTCACCCCTCCACTTT. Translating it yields CAGGGQENSPLHF.

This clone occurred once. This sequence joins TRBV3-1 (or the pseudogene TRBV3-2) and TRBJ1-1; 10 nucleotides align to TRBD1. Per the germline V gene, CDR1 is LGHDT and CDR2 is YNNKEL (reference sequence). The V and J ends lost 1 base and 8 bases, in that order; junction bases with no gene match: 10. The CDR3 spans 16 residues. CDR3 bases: TGTGCCAGCAGCCAAGCGAGCGGGACAGGGGCTTTGGAAGCTTTCTTT. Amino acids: CASSQASGTGALEAFF.

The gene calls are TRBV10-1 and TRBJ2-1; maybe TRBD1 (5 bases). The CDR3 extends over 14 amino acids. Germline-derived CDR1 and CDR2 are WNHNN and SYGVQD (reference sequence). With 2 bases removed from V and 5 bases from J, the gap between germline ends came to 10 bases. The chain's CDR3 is CASSEVGVNNEQFF. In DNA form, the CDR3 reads TGCGCCAGCAGTGAGGTAGGGGTTAACAATGAGCAGTTCTTC.

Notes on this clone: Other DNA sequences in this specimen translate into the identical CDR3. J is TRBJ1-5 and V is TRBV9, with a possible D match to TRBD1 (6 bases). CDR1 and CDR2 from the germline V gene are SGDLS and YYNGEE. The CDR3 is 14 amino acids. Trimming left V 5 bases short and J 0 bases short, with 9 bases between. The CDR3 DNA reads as TGTGCCAGCAGTCCAGGGGTTAGCAATCAGCCCCAGCATTTT. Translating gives CASSPGVSNQPQHF.

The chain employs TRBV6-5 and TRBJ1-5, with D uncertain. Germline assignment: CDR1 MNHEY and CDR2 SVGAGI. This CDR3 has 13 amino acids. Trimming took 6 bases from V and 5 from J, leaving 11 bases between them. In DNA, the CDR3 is TGTGCCAGCAGCTCGGACCCAGATCAGCCCCAGCATTTT. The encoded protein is CASSSDPDQPQHF.

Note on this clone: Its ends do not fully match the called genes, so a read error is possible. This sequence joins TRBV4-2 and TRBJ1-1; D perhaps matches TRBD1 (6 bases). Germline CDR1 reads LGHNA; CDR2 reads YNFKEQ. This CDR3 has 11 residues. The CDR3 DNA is TGTGCCAGCAGCCAAGAGGCGGACAGCCAATTT. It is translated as CASSQEADSQF.

The CDR3 spells CASSYSPQGHGELFF. The CDR3 DNA sequence: TGTGCCAGCAGTTACTCCCCCCAGGGACACGGGGAGCTGTTTTTT. This chain links TRBV6-5 with TRBJ2-2; D perhaps matches TRBD1 (6 bases). V dropped 0 bases and J dropped 7 bases, with 12 bases sitting between them. CDR3 length equals 15 residues. Germline assignment: CDR1 MNHEY and CDR2 SVGAGI.

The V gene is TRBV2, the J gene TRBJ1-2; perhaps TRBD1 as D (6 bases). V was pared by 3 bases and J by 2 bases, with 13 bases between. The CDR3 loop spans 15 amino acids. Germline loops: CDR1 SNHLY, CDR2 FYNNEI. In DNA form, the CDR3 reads TGTGCCAGCAGTGACAACCCCGACAGGAACTATGGCTACACCTTC. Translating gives CASSDNPDRNYGYTF.